What follows are 27 T cell receptor beta chains derived from one specimen sequenced in a study of T cells in localized non-small cell lung cancer. The table came from immunoSEQ multiplex PCR; TCRdb's copy has only in-frame clones and leaves some out. The sample has 65,000 or so clones, about four fifths seen once; the top ten hold around 4.7%. Sequencing was performed on PBMCs, taken before any cancer treatment. These receptor sequences come from a man aged 35-69 years with stage II lung adenocarcinoma.

This clone was detected only once. The rearrangement links TRBV14 to TRBJ1-4; possible D gene TRBD1, 5 bases. Trimming took off 1 base at V and 7 bases at J, with 13 bases between the two ends. The CDR3 is made up of 15 amino acids. The germline V gene encodes CDR1 SGHDN and CDR2 FVKESK. CDR3 nucleotide sequence: TGTGCCAGCAGCCAAGGAGGCAGGGCCTCTGAAAAACTGTTTTTT. It translates to CASSQGGRASEKLFF.

This chain connects TRBV29-1 to TRBJ1-4, with a possible D match to TRBD1 (5 bases). Per the germline V gene, CDR1 is SQVTM and CDR2 is ANQGSEA. Deletions cut 4 bases from V and 5 bases from J, with 14 bases between. CDR3 length equals 14 residues. As DNA, the CDR3 is TGCAGCGTTGGTGGGGGGGAGGCGAATGAAAAACTGTTTTTT. This encodes CSVGGGEANEKLFF.

This clone is termed medium-sized (0.01 to 0.1%). This chain connects TRBV19 to TRBJ1-5, with 9 bases that match TRBD1. Germline V gene lookup returns CDR1 LNHDA and CDR2 SQIVND (reference sequence). This CDR3 spans 15 amino acids. V gave up 3 bases and J gave up 11 bases; unmatched junction bases: 11. The CDR3 DNA sequence: TGTGCCAGTAGTATCCACAGGGGGCGGGCCGGGGCCCAGCATTTT. It translates to CASSIHRGRAGAQHF.

The rearrangement uses TRBV4-3 and TRBJ1-1, with D possibly matching TRBD1 (5 bases). Germline CDR1 and CDR2: LGHNA and YSLEER. This CDR3 has 16 amino acids. V lost 4 bases to trimming and J lost 3 bases, with 18 bases between them. The CDR3 reads CASSLTLQGFHTEAFF. CDR3 nucleotide sequence: TGCGCCAGCAGCCTGACCCTGCAGGGATTTCACACTGAAGCTTTCTTT.

This chain links TRBV5-1 with TRBJ2-1, with D hard to call. CDR3 size: 16 residues. Germline CDR1 reads SGHRS; CDR2 reads YFSETQ. Between the trimmed V and J ends, which lost 2 bases and 0 bases, there was a span of 12 bases. The CDR3 DNA reads as TGCGCCAGCAGCTTCCAATTGCAGGACTCCTACAATGAGCAGTTCTTC. Protein product: CASSFQLQDSYNEQFF.

The chain combines TRBV30 with TRBJ2-5; 12 bases line up with TRBD2. This CDR3 has 14 residues. Germline V CDR1 and CDR2: GTSNPN, SVGIG (reference sequence). The junction had 7 bases not matched to a gene; V was cut back by 4 bases and J by 7 bases. The CDR3 loop reads CAWTTSGGPRTQYF. Written as DNA, the CDR3 is TGTGCCTGGACGACTAGCGGGGGCCCCCGGACCCAGTACTTC.

V is TRBV5-1 and J is TRBJ2-7; D may be TRBD2 (5 bases). The germline V and J ends were trimmed by 6 bases and 3 bases, with 13 bases remaining between them. The V gene's germline CDR1 is SGHRS and CDR2 YFSETQ. The CDR3 has 13 amino acids. CDR3 coding DNA: TGCGCCAGCACGATGGGAGAAAACTACGAGCAGTACTTC. Translating gives CASTMGENYEQYF.

The chain is built from TRBV2 and TRBJ1-3; D perhaps matches TRBD1 (6 bases). This CDR3 has 17 residues. With 10 bases removed from V and 5 bases from J, the gap between germline ends came to 27 bases. Germline lookup yields CDR1 SNHLY and CDR2 FYNNEI. The CDR3 DNA sequence: TGTGCCACCTCGCCCGGCGGAAGACGGGGGCCCAGAAACACCATATATTTT. Translated: CATSPGGRRGPRNTIYF. Full variable domain (rest looked up from reference TRBV2 and TRBJ1-3): EPEVTQTPSHQVTQMGQEVILRCVPISNHLYFYWYRQILGQKVEFLVSFYNNEISEKSEIFDDQFSVERPDGSNFTLKIRSTKLEDSAMYFCATSPGGRRGPRNTIYFGEGSWLTVV.

This clone was seen a few times. This chain joins TRBV11-3 and TRBJ1-2; weak D call: TRBD1 (6 bases). This CDR3 comprises 15 residues. Germline assignment: CDR1 SGHNT and CDR2 YENEEA. The V end was cut by 0 bases, the J end by 5 bases, with 13 bases between. The CDR3: CASSLEYRVQYGYTF. CDR3 DNA: TGTGCCAGCAGCTTAGAGTACAGGGTACAGTATGGCTACACCTTC.

The J gene is TRBJ2-3, the V gene TRBV9, with 8 nucleotides matching TRBD2. The CDR3 extends over 16 amino acids. After removal of 5 bases from V and 2 bases from J, the junction contained 10 bases not matched to a gene. Looked up from germline, CDR1 is SGDLS and CDR2 is YYNGEE. This chain's CDR3 is CASSPMRSGATDTQYF. CDR3 bases: TGTGCCAGCAGTCCTATGCGTAGCGGGGCCACAGATACGCAGTATTTT.

V and J are TRBV2 and TRBJ2-3; D call uncertain. CDR1 and CDR2 (germline): SNHLY, FYNNEI. The CDR3 runs to 15 residues. V was trimmed by 5 bases and J by 0 bases, leaving 12 bases between them. The DNA of the CDR3 is TGTGCCAGCAGTCTAAGGGTACTGAGCACAGATACGCAGTATTTT. As protein: CASSLRVLSTDTQYF.

The chain uses TRBV6-4 and TRBJ2-2, with D perhaps matching TRBD2 (6 bases). Germline V CDR1 and CDR2: MRHNA, SNTAGT. With 6 bases removed from V and 6 bases from J, the gap between germline ends came to 11 bases. The CDR3 spans 13 residues. This CDR3 reads CASSPGEAGELFF. CDR3 nucleotides: TGTGCCAGCAGCCCCGGGGAGGCCGGGGAGCTGTTTTTT.

The chain joins TRBV18 to TRBJ2-3; 8 nucleotides line up with TRBD2. This CDR3 has 17 residues. The J segment lost 5 bases and the V segment lost 6 bases, leaving 16 bases of the junction unmatched. Germline values: CDR1 KGHSH, CDR2 LQKENI. In DNA, the CDR3 is TGTGCCAGCTCTCGCCCCCTCATGGGCGGGAGGAAAGATACGCAGTATTTT. It is translated as CASSRPLMGGRKDTQYF.

J is TRBJ2-7 and V is TRBV4-1; D uncertain. The CDR3 runs to 15 residues. Trimming removed 0 bases from V and 4 bases from J, with 13 bases in between. Germline loops: CDR1 MGHRA, CDR2 YSYEKL. This CDR3 reads CASSQDGQTRYEQYF. The CDR3 DNA sequence: TGCGCCAGCAGCCAAGACGGGCAAACGAGGTACGAGCAGTACTTC.

This clone was detected only once. J is TRBJ2-1 and V is TRBV25-1, with 16 bases lining up with TRBD2. In germline, CDR1 is MGHDK, CDR2 SYGVNS. The CDR3 sequence is 16 residues long. With V trimmed by 5 bases and J by 8 bases, 6 bases remained unmatched. The CDR3 DNA is TGTGCCAGCAGTCCGCCGGGACTAGCGGGAGGGTATGAGCAGTTCTTC. This sequence encodes CASSPPGLAGGYEQFF.

The chain's CDR3 is CASSLKGFTTDTQYF. CDR3 coding DNA: TGTGCCAGCAGCTTGAAGGGCTTTACCACAGATACGCAGTATTTT. The chain joins TRBV5-8 to TRBJ2-3; D remains ambiguous. The CDR3 consists of 15 residues. V was trimmed by 1 base and J by 2 bases, leaving 11 bases between them. The germline V gene has CDR1 SGHTS and CDR2 YDEGEE.

V gene TRBV6-1 combines with J gene TRBJ2-3; 8 bases align to TRBD2. CDR1 is MNHNS and CDR2 is SASEGT in the germline V gene. The CDR3 covers 12 residues. The ends lost 7 bases at V and 11 bases at J; junction bases unmatched: 8. The CDR3 DNA reads TGTGCCAGCATAGGGGATGCGGGAGGGCAGTATTTT. It codes for CASIGDAGGQYF.

V usage is TRBV19 and J usage is TRBJ1-4; 9 bases agree with TRBD1. Germline V CDR1 and CDR2: LNHDA, SQIVND (reference sequence). CDR3 length: 15 amino acids. Germline trimming cut 4 bases from V and 8 bases from J; bases unmatched to any gene: 8. This CDR3 reads CASSSGTGRGEKLFF. CDR3 sequence (DNA): TGTGCCAGTAGTAGCGGGACAGGGCGGGGGGAAAAACTGTTTTTT.

The chain joins TRBV4-2 to TRBJ2-7; D may be TRBD2 (5 bases). Germline V lookup: CDR1 LGHNA, CDR2 YNFKEQ. Trimming cost V 0 bases and J 4 bases, with 16 bases left between them. This CDR3 is 16 amino acids long. The CDR3 sequence is CASSQDVSDYPYEQYF. CDR3 nucleotide sequence: TGTGCCAGCAGCCAAGATGTTTCAGACTACCCTTACGAGCAGTACTTC.

The CDR3 DNA is TGTGCCAGCAGTGAAGGGGGCGGGAGAACCTACAATGAGCAGTTCTTC. This encodes CASSEGGGRTYNEQFF. The V call is TRBV2, the J call TRBJ2-1; 7 bases fit TRBD2. The junction had 5 bases not matched to a gene; V was cut back by 1 base and J by 2 bases. This CDR3 contains 16 residues. The V gene's germline CDR1 is SNHLY and CDR2 FYNNEI.

The rearrangement links TRBV2 to TRBJ1-1; D remains ambiguous. Germline loops: CDR1 SNHLY, CDR2 FYNNEI. V dropped 6 bases and J dropped 0 bases, with 5 bases sitting between them. CDR3 length: 12 amino acids. For the CDR3, the DNA is TGTGCCAGCAGCATTATGAACACTGAAGCTTTCTTT. Translation: CASSIMNTEAFF.

V usage is TRBV5-4 and J usage is TRBJ2-4; D tentatively reads TRBD1 or TRBD2 (6 bases each). The ends were cut back, 2 bases at V and 6 bases at J, with 12 bases in the middle. The CDR3 covers 14 residues. The germline CDR1 and CDR2 sequences are SGHNT and YYREEE (reference sequence). The CDR3 region has the DNA TGTGCCAGCAGCTTACAGGGACTCGGAAACATTCAGTACTTC. Encoded protein: CASSLQGLGNIQYF.

This clone has just one count. V and J are TRBV27 and TRBJ1-1; D call uncertain. The germline V and J ends were trimmed by 3 bases and 5 bases, with 10 bases remaining between them. This CDR3 region has 13 residues. The germline CDR1 and CDR2 sequences are MNHEY and SMNVEV (reference sequence). In DNA, the CDR3 is TGTGCCAGCAGTTTGCAGCGAGGAACTGAAGCTTTCTTT. It encodes CASSLQRGTEAFF.

This chain uses TRBV4-1 with TRBJ2-7; D is uncertain. Between the trimmed V and J ends, which lost 0 bases and 0 bases, there was a span of 12 bases. This CDR3 spans 16 amino acids. CDR1 is MGHRA, CDR2 YSYEKL, per germline. This CDR3 reads CASSQEEALSSYEQYF. The CDR3 bases are TGCGCCAGCAGCCAAGAAGAAGCGTTAAGCTCCTACGAGCAGTACTTC.

This clone has just a few counts. V and J are TRBV7-2 and TRBJ1-5; tentatively, D is TRBD1 (5 bases). The CDR3 extends over 16 amino acids. From germline, CDR1 is SGHTA and CDR2 FQGNSA. Trimming took 3 bases from V and 2 from J, leaving 14 bases between them. CDR3 protein: CASSLGTGGGNQPQHF. The CDR3 region has the DNA TGTGCCAGCAGCTTGGGGACGGGAGGGGGCAATCAGCCCCAGCATTTT.

The chain joins TRBV10-3 to TRBJ2-2, with D tentatively TRBD2 (5 bases). The CDR3 spans 15 residues. Germline values: CDR1 ENHRY, CDR2 SYGVKD. Between the trimmed V and J ends, which lost 4 bases and 0 bases, there was a span of 9 bases. CDR3 coding DNA: TGTGCCATCAGTGCAGCGGCCACGAACACCGGGGAGCTGTTTTTT. It specifies CAISAAATNTGELFF.

This chain's CDR3 is CASSLQRQGYGYTF. CDR3 nucleotide sequence: TGTGCCAGTAGTCTGCAACGACAGGGCTATGGCTACACCTTC. The rearrangement joins TRBV19 to TRBJ1-2; TRBD1 agrees at 7 bases. CDR1 LNHDA and CDR2 SQIVND come from the germline V gene (reference sequence). The CDR3 loop spans 14 amino acids. V was clipped by 5 bases and J by 4 bases; unmatched bases: 7.